These T cell receptor beta chains were read from a single sample in a study of T cell responses to AZD1222 COVID-19 vaccine. The protocol was immunoSEQ multiplex PCR, while the TCRdb copy is restricted to in-frame clones and leaves out a portion. Here the sample spans some 130,000 clones, approximately 90% being singletons. The sequenced sample was peripheral blood, obtained 28 days after the second AZD1222 dose. Source of these receptors: an adult who received the AZD1222 COVID-19 vaccine. CDR3s include the opening cysteine and the closing phenylalanine or tryptophan. The D gene is left open where the match is weak. Expanded clones get a size class; other rows say once, few or many, or leave the size out.

size: .; J: TRBJ2-3; V: TRBV5-1; D: .; CDR3: CASFSGWADTQYF; DNA: TGCGCCAGCTTCTCTGGTTGGGCAGATACGCAGTATTTT
size: .; J: TRBJ1-2; V: TRBV3-1/TRBV3-2; D: .; CDR3: CASSDRGNYGYTF; DNA: TGTGCCAGCAGCGACCGGGGGAACTATGGCTACACCTTC
size: .; J: TRBJ1-1; V: TRBV7-9; D: .; CDR3: CASSLAWNTEAFF; DNA: TGTGCCAGCAGCTTAGCTTGGAACACTGAAGCTTTCTTT
size: .; J: TRBJ1-2; V: TRBV28; D: .; CDR3: CASSLNSVNYGYTF; DNA: TGTGCCAGCAGTTTAAACAGCGTTAACTATGGCTACACCTTC
size: .; J: TRBJ2-1; V: TRBV30; D: .; CDR3: CAWSVQGYEQFF; DNA: TGTGCCTGGAGTGTACAAGGCTATGAGCAGTTCTTC
size: .; J: TRBJ1-2; V: TRBV7-9; D: TRBD1; CDR3: CASSGRDRAYGYTF; DNA: TGTGCCAGCAGCGGGAGGGACAGGGCCTATGGCTACACCTTC
size: .; J: TRBJ2-5; V: TRBV5-1; D: .; CDR3: CASSLGAWETQYF; DNA: TGCGCCAGCAGCTTGGGAGCCTGGGAGACCCAGTACTTC
size: .; J: TRBJ2-5; V: TRBV2; D: TRBD1; CDR3: CATKDRMNQETQYF; DNA: TGTGCCACCAAGGACAGGATGAACCAAGAGACCCAGTACTTC
size: .; J: TRBJ1-3; V: TRBV3-1/TRBV3-2; D: .; CDR3: CASSQGHSGNTIYF; DNA: TGTGCCAGCAGCCAAGGACACTCTGGAAACACCATATATTTT
size: .; J: TRBJ1-2; V: TRBV25-1; D: .; CDR3: CASRGRNDYGYTF; DNA: TGTGCCAGCAGGGGACGGAACGACTATGGCTACACCTTC
size: .; J: TRBJ2-1; V: TRBV2; D: .; CDR3: CASTLANEQFF; DNA: TGTGCCAGCACACTGGCGAATGAGCAGTTCTTC
size: .; J: TRBJ2-6; V: TRBV11-3; D: .; CDR3: CASSLAGTSSGANVLTF; DNA: TGTGCCAGCAGCTTAGCAGGAACAAGCTCTGGGGCCAACGTCCTGACTTTC
size: .; J: TRBJ2-1; V: TRBV7-3; D: TRBD1; CDR3: CASSSEGQGGNEQFF; DNA: TGTGCCAGCAGCTCTGAGGGACAGGGGGGCAATGAGCAGTTCTTC
size: .; J: TRBJ2-7; V: TRBV7-8; D: TRBD2; CDR3: CASSLVAGVSYEQYF; DNA: TGTGCCAGCAGCTTAGTAGCGGGAGTCTCCTACGAGCAGTACTTC
size: .; J: TRBJ1-4; V: TRBV30; D: .; CDR3: CAWSAGLANEKLFF; DNA: TGTGCCTGGAGTGCCGGATTAGCTAATGAAAAACTGTTTTTT
size: once; J: TRBJ1-2; V: TRBV5-6; D: TRBD1; CDR3: CASNPAGTDVYGYTF; DNA: TGTGCCAGCAACCCAGCTGGGACAGACGTATATGGCTACACCTTC
size: .; J: TRBJ1-1; V: TRBV6-1; D: TRBD1; CDR3: CASSDGQGATEAFF; DNA: TGTGCCAGCAGTGACGGACAGGGGGCCACTGAAGCTTTCTTT
size: .; J: TRBJ1-5; V: TRBV10-3; D: .; CDR3: CAISDGLDQPQHF; DNA: TGTGCCATCAGTGATGGTTTGGATCAGCCCCAGCATTTT
size: once; J: TRBJ2-7; V: TRBV19; D: .; CDR3: CASSIGRTYEQYF; DNA: TGTGCCAGTAGTATTGGGAGAACCTACGAGCAGTACTTC
size: .; J: TRBJ2-1; V: TRBV27; D: .; CDR3: CASSLGGGKTYNEQFF; DNA: TGTGCCAGCAGTTTAGGGGGCGGAAAAACCTACAATGAGCAGTTCTTC